The 7 T cell receptor beta chains presented below share a single source sample, sequenced in a study of blood T cell repertoires in COVID-19. Here immunoSEQ multiplex PCR was the method, and the copy in TCRdb shows in-frame clones only, minus some. In the table there are more than 300,000 clones, approximately 90% of which are singletons. Sequencing used PBMCs or T cells enriched from blood (not recorded which). These receptors were obtained from a woman in her 30s who had been exposed to COVID-19.

V is TRBV11-3 and J is TRBJ1-2; D ambiguous. The V gene's germline CDR1 is SGHNT and CDR2 YENEEA. CDR3 length: 14 amino acids. V was cut by 0 bases and J by 8 bases, with 13 bases left in between. CDR3 sequence: CASSLDGRGSGYTF. The CDR3 DNA reads TGTGCCAGCAGCTTAGACGGACGGGGTAGCGGCTACACCTTC.

The V call is TRBV30, the J call TRBJ2-7; D is possibly TRBD1 (6 bases). Germline lookup yields CDR1 GTSNPN and CDR2 SVGIG (reference sequence). The CDR3 covers 12 residues. Trimming left V 4 bases short and J 6 bases short, with 13 bases between. CDR3 sequence: CAWTRDTLEQYF. The DNA of the CDR3 is TGTGCCTGGACCCGGGACACCCTCGAGCAGTACTTC.

This clone was detected once. The V gene is TRBV9, the J gene TRBJ2-6; no clear D. V was cut by 3 bases and J by 4 bases, with 8 bases left in between. CDR3 length: 14 amino acids. Germline lookup yields CDR1 SGDLS and CDR2 YYNGEE. The CDR3 protein is CASSAQTGANVLTF. The CDR3 bases are TGTGCCAGCAGCGCCCAGACAGGGGCCAACGTCCTGACTTTC.

The V gene is TRBV3-1 (or the pseudogene TRBV3-2), the J gene TRBJ2-7, with TRBD2 identical over 12 bases. Trimming removed 4 bases from V and 2 bases from J; junction bases left unmatched: 0. CDR3 size: 14 residues. Germline CDR1 and CDR2: LGHDT and YNNKEL (reference sequence). CDR3 coding DNA: TGTGCCAGCAGCCCTAGCGGGGGGGCCTACGAGCAGTACTTC. Translating gives CASSPSGGAYEQYF.

The chain employs TRBV5-1 and TRBJ1-1; 7 nucleotides align to TRBD1. V lost 0 bases to trimming and J lost 1 base; unmatched junction nucleotides: 6. CDR3 length: 16 amino acids. The germline V gene has CDR1 SGHRS and CDR2 YFSETQ. The DNA for the CDR3 is TGCGCCAGCAGCTTGGATCCCAGGGGGGAGAACACTGAAGCTTTCTTT. Encoded protein: CASSLDPRGENTEAFF.

This clone was recorded only once. The rearrangement links TRBV19 to TRBJ1-5; 8 bases agree with TRBD1. The CDR3 runs to 16 residues. Germline V gene data show CDR1 as LNHDA and CDR2 as SQIVND (reference sequence). V trimming: 2 bases; J trimming: 2 bases; junction bases outside the gene matches: 5. The CDR3 sequence is CASSIITGGGNQPQHF. The CDR3, as DNA: TGTGCCAGTAGTATAATTACAGGGGGAGGCAATCAGCCCCAGCATTTT.

J is TRBJ1-5 and V is TRBV4-1; possible D gene TRBD1, 6 bases. Trimming pared 4 bases from V and 0 bases from J, leaving 10 bases between. The CDR3 is made up of 15 amino acids. CDR1 and CDR2 from the germline V gene are MGHRA and YSYEKL. The CDR3 DNA is TGCGCCAGCAGCCCGGGACACCGTAGCAATCAGCCCCAGCATTTT. Its translation is CASSPGHRSNQPQHF.